A single T cell receptor beta chain is shown here with its context. This clonotype appeared a few times. What this receptor recognizes is not known. A read error may produce the germline difference seen at one junction end. This record comes from a study of blood T cells in healthy people across ages (dated by TCRdb to 2013 to 2016). A note on the overall study: In model experiments, roughly one uniquely barcoded TCR beta cDNA molecule per two T cells was captured by template switching. Age-related changes in TCR beta repertoire diversity were measured in the study by deep sequencing normalized with unique cDNA molecular identifiers. The donors were divided into four age groups: young (average roughly 17 years), middle-aged (roughly 40), aged (about 61) and long-lived (about 80). To avoid experimental bias, donors of different ages were randomly spread across the sequencing lanes. The study analyzed two additional independent replicas of 1 million unique cDNA reads from the same blood draw for two donors, one aged 18 to 29 and one aged 80 or older. What the research found in general, with its limitations: The CMV infection status of donors was not known, potentially confounding age-related changes in expanded clonotypes. There was a strong correlation between observed TCR beta diversity and the percentage of naive T cells measured by flow cytometry. Total diversity estimates from one million sequenced T cells were considered lower bounds and underestimates. Because profiling used bulk unsorted PBMCs, naive and antigen-experienced compartments could not be compared conclusively. Observed TCR beta diversity per million T cells fell roughly linearly with age, and a significant reduction was already apparent by age roughly 40. Compared with the aged group, more naive CD4+ T cells, fewer expanded clones and increased TCR diversity were shown by the long-lived group, suggesting age selection.

According to the germline V gene (reference sequence), CDR1 reads LNHNV and CDR2 reads YYDKDF. The CDR3 starts with the cysteine, ends with the phenylalanine, and has 17 residues. Only CDR3 DNA remains: 51 bases, in frame from the first base. Donors were a few dozen systemically healthy Caucasian individuals from Russia aged 6 to 90 years. Approximately 9.7 milliliters of peripheral blood were drawn from each donor into EDTA-treated Vacutainer tubes. Ficoll-Paque density-gradient centrifugation was used to isolate PBMCs, with at least 7 million per sample. Trizol reagent was used to extract total RNA from PBMCs, with at least 5 micrograms per sample. For every donor, flow cytometry on a PBMC aliquot measured the percentage of naive CD45RAhigh/CD27high T cells. Libraries were prepared through 5' RACE. The instrument given in TCRdb is Illumina HiSeq 2500. The second PCR ran for roughly 7 to 12 cycles and used a J-beta primer mix along with a sample-barcoded 5' primer. Each TCR beta cDNA molecule received a unique molecular identifier from a template-switch 5' adaptor carrying 12 random nucleotides. At least 2.5 million CDR3-containing paired-end reads were obtained from each sample. First-strand cDNA was synthesized from all RNA with the Mint cDNA synthesis kit, primed by a TRBC-specific oligonucleotide. After uracil-DNA glycosylase treatment, a first 18-cycle PCR used universal primers M1SS and BC2_uni_R on all cDNA. The study's own analysis went as follows. For normalization, 1 million high-quality reads were randomly selected from each sample, with every read carrying a distinct molecular identifier. Instead of being binned into consensus sequences, reads with shared molecular identifiers were discarded. MiTCR, set to a Q25 quality threshold and the strictest error-elimination algorithm, was used for CDR3 identification, clonotype clustering and error correction. Lower-bound total TCR beta diversity was estimated with a nonparametric unseen species model using Euler transformation. TCRdb redid the processing of the public reads, applying fastp at Q25 and MiXCR, and retained in-frame beta chains. One record per CDR3 amino acid sequence lists the most common genes and DNA. The V and J calls were determined by TCRdb, not by the authors. Counted in this sample were 600,000 or so distinct CDR3 sequences; under 30% of them appeared once. About a sixth of the sample is held by the ten biggest clonotypes.

The chain is made from TRBV15 and TRBJ2-6, and possibly TRBD1, on 6 matching bases. The sample comprised blood. The receptor comes from a woman of 80 years or more in good health. The sequence in DNA is TGTGCCACCAGCAGAACAGGGTATAGCTCTGGGGCCAACGTCCCGACTTTC. The resulting protein is CATSRTGYSSGANVPTF.